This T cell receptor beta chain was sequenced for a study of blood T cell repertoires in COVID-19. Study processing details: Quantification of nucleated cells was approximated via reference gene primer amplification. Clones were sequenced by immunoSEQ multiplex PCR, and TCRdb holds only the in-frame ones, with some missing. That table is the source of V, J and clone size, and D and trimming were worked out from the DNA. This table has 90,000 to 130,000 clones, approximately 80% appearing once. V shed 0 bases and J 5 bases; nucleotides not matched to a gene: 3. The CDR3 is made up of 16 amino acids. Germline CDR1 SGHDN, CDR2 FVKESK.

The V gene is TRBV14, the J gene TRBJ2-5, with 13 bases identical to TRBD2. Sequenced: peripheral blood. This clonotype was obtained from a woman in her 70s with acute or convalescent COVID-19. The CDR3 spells CASSQELAGGHETQYF. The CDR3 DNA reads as TGTGCCAGCAGCCAAGAACTAGCGGGAGGGCATGAGACCCAGTACTTC.